This note documents a single T cell receptor beta chain sequence. Its antigen is currently unknown. With 4 bases removed from V and 0 bases from J, the gap between germline ends came to 9 bases. The CDR3 length is 14 residues. The germline CDR1 and CDR2 sequences are SGDLS and YYNGEE. Some clones are missing from TCRdb's copy, which holds only in-frame ones; the method was immunoSEQ multiplex PCR. The sample contains roughly 2.2 million clones, more than 80% of which appear only once. The record originates from a study of shared clonotypes between healthy human individuals. Background on the study: A couple of women and three men aged 18 to 49 made up the donors. Study findings and constraints: Exclusively blood specimens were collected; tissue repertoires likely differ.

The origin of this receptor is a man in his late teens or twenties in good health. Some clones in this sample may be carry-over from other donors' samples. The chain combines TRBV9 with TRBJ2-3, with D unresolved. The sequencing input was naive CD4+ T cells from PBMCs. Subset of the sample: CD45RA+ positively selected. The CDR3 region is CASSTRLSTDTQYF. For the CDR3, the DNA is TGTGCCAGCAGCACTCGATTAAGCACAGATACGCAGTATTTT.